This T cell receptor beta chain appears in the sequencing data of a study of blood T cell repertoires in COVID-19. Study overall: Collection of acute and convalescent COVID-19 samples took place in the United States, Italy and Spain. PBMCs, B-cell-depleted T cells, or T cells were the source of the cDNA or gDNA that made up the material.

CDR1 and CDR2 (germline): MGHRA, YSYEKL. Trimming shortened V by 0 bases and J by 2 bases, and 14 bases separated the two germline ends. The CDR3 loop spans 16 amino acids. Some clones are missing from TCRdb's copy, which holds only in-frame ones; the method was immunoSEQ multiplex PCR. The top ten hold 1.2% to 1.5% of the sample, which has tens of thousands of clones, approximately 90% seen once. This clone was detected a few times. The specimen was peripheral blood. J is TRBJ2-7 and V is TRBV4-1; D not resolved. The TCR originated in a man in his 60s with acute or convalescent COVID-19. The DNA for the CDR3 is TGCGCCAGCAGCCAAGATAAGTTGCGGAGTCCCTACGAGCAGTACTTC. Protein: CASSQDKLRSPYEQYF.